Listed here is a single T cell receptor (beta chain). Its antigen remains unknown. V lost 0 bases, J lost 5 bases, and 2 bases lay in between. The CDR3 runs 12 residues. Germline lookup yields CDR1 SGHNT and CDR2 YYREEE (reference sequence). Resections took place in Japan or China from the mid-2010s to the late 2010s. Histologic diagnosis was independently verified by two lung pathologists. After pathologic assessment, macro-dissection selected premalignant or tumor cells for extraction. The data stem from a study of immune evolution from preneoplasia to lung adenocarcinoma. The protocol was immunoSEQ multiplex PCR, while the TCRdb copy is restricted to in-frame clones and leaves out a portion. The sample carries some 9,500 clones, roughly three quarters recorded once. Broader study findings: Later-stage lesions seemingly showed higher T cell density and diversity than normal lung.

The chain joins TRBV5-4 to TRBJ1-4; no firm D call. The sequence derives from a person aged 80 or older with lung adenocarcinoma. Source material: FFPE lung adenocarcinoma in situ tissue. In DNA, the CDR3 is TGTGCCAGCAGCTTGGGCAATGAAAAACTGTTTTTT. This codes for CASSLGNEKLFF.